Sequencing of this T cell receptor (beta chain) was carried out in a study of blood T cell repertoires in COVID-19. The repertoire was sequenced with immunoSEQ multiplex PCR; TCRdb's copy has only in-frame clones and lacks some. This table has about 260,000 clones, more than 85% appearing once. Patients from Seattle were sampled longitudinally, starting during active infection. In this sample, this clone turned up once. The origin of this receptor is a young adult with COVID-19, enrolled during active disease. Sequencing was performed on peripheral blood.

The chain's CDR3 is CAISDRDTREKLFF. The CDR3 DNA reads as TGTGCCATCAGTGATCGAGACACCCGGGAAAAACTGTTTTTT. J is TRBJ1-4 and V is TRBV10-3; D remains unclear. This CDR3 has 14 amino acids. Germline CDR1 reads ENHRY; CDR2 reads SYGVKD. V was cut by 3 bases and J by 8 bases, with 13 bases left in between.